What follows are 11 T cell receptor beta chains derived from one specimen sequenced in a study of beta chain features in type 1 diabetes (dated by TCRdb to 2016 to 2019). The research as a whole found: Type 1 diabetes patients showed a moderate but significant shortening of TCRB CDR3 length in all four CD4+ subsets.

Receptor libraries were prepared by the immunoSEQ multiplex PCR assay. The High Capacity cDNA Reverse Transcription Kit was used to reverse transcribe all of the isolated RNA, meaning that expressed TCRB transcripts were what got sequenced. TCRdb limited this immuneACCESS table to in-frame rearrangements with V and J called. A share of clones is missing; checked studies link under half to unresolved V genes, and the rest is unexplained. The sample data list over 650,000 clones, and over 13% of these were observed just once. The top ten clones comprise 0.03% to 0.045% of the sample. No antigens are known for them. The specimen sequenced was naive CD4+ T cells from blood. This specimen's cell subset or site label, per the study, means: true naive CD4+ T cells. All receptors come from a young man with type 1 diabetes.

This clone was observed a few times. The chain joins TRBV2 to TRBJ2-7; no clear D gene. The CDR3 loop spans 14 amino acids. The V gene lost 7 bases and the J gene lost 4 bases, with 17 bases spanning the gap. Germline V gene sequence: CDR1 SNHLY, CDR2 FYNNEI. The CDR3 spells CASNAYRNTYEQYF. The CDR3 bases are TGTGCCAGCAACGCATACCGCAATACTTACGAGCAGTACTTC.

The V and J genes are TRBV7-9 and TRBJ2-1; perhaps TRBD2 as D (5 bases). Germline assignment: CDR1 SEHNR and CDR2 FQNEAQ (reference sequence). The CDR3 totals 15 residues. V gave up 10 bases and J gave up 3 bases, with 19 bases separating them. The CDR3 is CATRRSGKVYNEQFF. CDR3 in DNA: TGTGCCACGCGGAGGTCGGGAAAAGTCTACAATGAGCAGTTCTTC.

The rearrangement links TRBV5-4 to TRBJ1-3; weak D call: TRBD1 (5 bases). V lost 4 bases, J lost 2 bases, and 7 bases lay in between. Germline V gene sequence: CDR1 SGHNT, CDR2 YYREEE (reference sequence). CDR3 length: 13 residues. The DNA for the CDR3 is TGTGCCAGCAGCCAGGGACCTGGAAACACCATATATTTT. It yields the protein CASSQGPGNTIYF.

This clone has just a few counts. The rearrangement joins TRBV29-1 to TRBJ2-7, with no clear D. Germline CDR1 SQVTM, CDR2 ANQGSEA. Between the trimmed V and J ends, which lost 5 bases and 0 bases, there was a span of 8 bases. The CDR3 length is 12 residues. The chain's CDR3 is CSVRATSYEQYF. The CDR3 DNA reads as TGCAGCGTTCGGGCAACCTCCTACGAGCAGTACTTC.

The chain is built from TRBV6-4 and TRBJ2-1; D not certain. Looked up from germline, CDR1 is MRHNA and CDR2 is SNTAGT. Trimming shortened V by 6 bases and J by 3 bases, and 12 bases separated the two germline ends. This CDR3 is built from 14 residues. The DNA of the CDR3 is TGTGCCAGCAGAAAGGACCCCAGCTACAATGAGCAGTTCTTC. Protein product: CASRKDPSYNEQFF.

This clone was counted between two and nine times. This chain connects TRBV11-2 to TRBJ2-2; D gene uncertain. Trimming left V 0 bases short and J 6 bases short, with 5 bases between. This CDR3 contains 13 residues. Germline-derived CDR1 and CDR2 are SGHAT and FQNNGV. The CDR3, as DNA: TGTGCCAGCAGCTTAGATCCCTCCGGGGAGCTGTTTTTT. Protein product: CASSLDPSGELFF. The entire variable domain, with the rest obtained from reference TRBV11-2 and TRBJ2-2, is as follows: EAGVAQSPRYKIIEKRQSVAFWCNPISGHATLYWYQQILGQGPKLLIQFQNNGVVDDSQLPKDRFSAERLKGVDSTLKIQPAKLEDSAVYLCASSLDPSGELFFGEGSRLTVL.

This clone showed up just a few times. The V and J genes are TRBV4-3 and TRBJ1-2; no definite D call. The ends were cut back, 1 base at V and 2 bases at J, with 11 bases in the middle. Germline lookup yields CDR1 LGHNA and CDR2 YSLEER. The CDR3 has 15 residues. The CDR3 nucleotides read TGCGCCAGCAGCCAAGGACCCGAGGTGAACTATGGCTACACCTTC. This translates into CASSQGPEVNYGYTF.

V usage is TRBV6-1 and J usage is TRBJ2-7; TRBD1 matches 7 bases. The CDR3 length is 14 residues. Trimming removed 6 bases from V and 3 bases from J; junction bases left unmatched: 8. Germline V gives CDR1 MNHNS, CDR2 SASEGT. The CDR3 DNA sequence: TGTGCCAGCAGCACCGGGACAGAACTCTACGAGCAGTACTTC. It specifies CASSTGTELYEQYF.

The chain carries TRBV18 and TRBJ1-1, with D hard to call. V dropped 7 bases and J dropped 0 bases, with 9 bases sitting between them. The germline V gene has CDR1 KGHSH and CDR2 LQKENI. The CDR3 has 13 residues. The CDR3 spells CASLPGLNTEAFF. The CDR3 DNA reads as TGTGCCAGCTTACCTGGACTGAACACTGAAGCTTTCTTT. Variable domain in full (rest from reference TRBV18 and TRBJ1-1): NAGVMQNPRHLVRRRGQEARLRCSPMKGHSHVYWYRQLPEEGLKFMVYLQKENIIDESGMPKERFSAEFPKEGPSILRIQQVVRGDSAAYFCASLPGLNTEAFFGQGTRLTVV.

This clone has only a few counts. V is TRBV19 and J is TRBJ2-1, with TRBD2 identical over 13 bases. CDR1 is LNHDA, CDR2 SQIVND, per germline (reference sequence). The CDR3 spans 17 residues. The V gene end was trimmed by 5 bases and the J gene end by 0 bases; junction bases not matched to a gene: 4. The CDR3: CASSPGLAGSSYNEQFF. The CDR3 DNA sequence: TGTGCCAGTAGTCCGGGACTAGCGGGGAGCTCCTACAATGAGCAGTTCTTC.

This chain joins TRBV30 and TRBJ1-2; no clear D gene. Per germline, CDR1 GTSNPN and CDR2 SVGIG (reference sequence). Trimming left V 3 bases short and J 8 bases short, with 22 bases between. The CDR3 length is 15 residues. For the CDR3, the DNA is TGTGCCTGGAGCCGAACCACCCAGGCATACGACGGCTACACCTTC. Protein product: CAWSRTTQAYDGYTF.